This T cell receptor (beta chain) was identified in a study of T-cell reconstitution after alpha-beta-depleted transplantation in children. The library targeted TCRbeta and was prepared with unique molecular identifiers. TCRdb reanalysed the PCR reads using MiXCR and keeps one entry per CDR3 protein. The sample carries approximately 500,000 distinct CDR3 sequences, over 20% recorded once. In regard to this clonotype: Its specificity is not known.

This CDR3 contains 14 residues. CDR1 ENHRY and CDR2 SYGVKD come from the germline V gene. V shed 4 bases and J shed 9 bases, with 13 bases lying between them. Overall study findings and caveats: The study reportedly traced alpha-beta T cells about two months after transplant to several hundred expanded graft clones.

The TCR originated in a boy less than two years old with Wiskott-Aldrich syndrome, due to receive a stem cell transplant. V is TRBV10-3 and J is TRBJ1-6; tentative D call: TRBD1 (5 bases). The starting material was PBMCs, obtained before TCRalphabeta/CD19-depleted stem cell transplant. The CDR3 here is CAISGGSAGSPLHF. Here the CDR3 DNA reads TGTGCCATCAGTGGGGGGTCAGCGGGTTCACCCCTCCACTTT.